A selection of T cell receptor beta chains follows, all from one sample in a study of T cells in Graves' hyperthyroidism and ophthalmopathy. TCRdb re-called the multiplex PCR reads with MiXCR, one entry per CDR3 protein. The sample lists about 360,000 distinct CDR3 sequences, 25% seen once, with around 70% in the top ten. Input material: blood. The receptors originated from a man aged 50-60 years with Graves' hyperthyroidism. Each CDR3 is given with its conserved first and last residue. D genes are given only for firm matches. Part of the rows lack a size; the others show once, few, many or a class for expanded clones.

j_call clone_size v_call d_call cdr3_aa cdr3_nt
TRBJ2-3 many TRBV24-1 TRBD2 CATSGLAGTTDTQYF TGTGCCACCAGTGGACTAGCGGGAACCACAGATACGCAGTATTTT
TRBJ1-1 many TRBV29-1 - CSVGFRGNTEAFF TGCAGCGTTGGATTCAGGGGGAACACTGAAGCTTTCTTT
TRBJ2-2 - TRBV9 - CASSVAGAVGELFF TGTGCCAGCAGCGTAGCGGGAGCGGTCGGGGAGCTGTTTTTT
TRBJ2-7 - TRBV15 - CATSIGKSYEQYF TGTGCCACCAGCATTGGCAAGTCCTACGAGCAGTACTTC
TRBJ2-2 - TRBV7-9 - CASSYIQGVVTGELFF TGTGCCAGCAGCTACATACAGGGAGTGGTCACCGGGGAGCTGTTTTTT
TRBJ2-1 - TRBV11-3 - CASSGSGGAGDGQFF TGTGCCAGCAGCGGTTCAGGGGGGGCGGGCGATGGGCAGTTCTTC
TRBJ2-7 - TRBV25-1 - CATRSYSYEQYF TGTGCCACCCGTAGTTATTCCTACGAGCAGTACTTC
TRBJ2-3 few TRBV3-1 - CASSQVGTQYF TGTGCCAGCAGCCAAGTCGGTACGCAGTATTTT
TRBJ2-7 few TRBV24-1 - CATSRKDGIGEQYF TGTGCCACCAGTCGGAAGGACGGGATTGGCGAGCAGTACTTC
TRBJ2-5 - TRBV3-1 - CASSTRAEETQYF TGTGCCAGCAGCACTCGTGCCGAAGAGACCCAGTACTTC
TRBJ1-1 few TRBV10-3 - CAISGDTSNTEAFF TGTGCCATCAGTGGGGACACATCGAACACTGAAGCTTTCTTT
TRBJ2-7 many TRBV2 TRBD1 CASSYEPGQGHHEQYF TGTGCCAGCAGTTACGAGCCGGGACAGGGGCACCACGAGCAGTACTTC
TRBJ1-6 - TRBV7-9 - CASSLADNSPLHF TGTGCCAGCAGCTTAGCAGATAATTCACCCCTCCACTTT
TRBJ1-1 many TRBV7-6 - CASSLAEGPDTEAFF TGTGCCAGCAGCTTAGCCGAGGGTCCGGACACTGAAGCTTTCTTT
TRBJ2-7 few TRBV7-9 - CASSLSAFYEQYF TGTGCCAGCAGCTTAAGCGCCTTCTACGAGCAGTACTTC
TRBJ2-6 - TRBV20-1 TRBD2 CSARGVSGTSGANVLTF TGCAGTGCTAGAGGGGTTAGCGGGACCTCTGGGGCCAACGTCCTGACTTTC
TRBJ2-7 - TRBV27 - CASSLGVLYEQYF TGTGCCAGCAGTTTAGGTGTTTTATACGAGCAGTACTTC
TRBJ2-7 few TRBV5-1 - CASSLGSQLYEQYF TGCGCCAGCAGCTTGGGTTCACAGCTCTACGAGCAGTACTTC
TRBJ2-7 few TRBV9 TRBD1 CASSVGTGSTYEQYF TGTGCCAGCAGCGTCGGGACAGGGAGCACCTACGAGCAGTACTTC
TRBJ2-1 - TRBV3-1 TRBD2 CASSQENSGRFSYNEQFF TGTGCCAGTAGCCAAGAGAACAGCGGGAGATTTTCCTACAATGAGCAGTTCTTC
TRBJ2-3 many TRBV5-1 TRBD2 CASSWTSSGADTQYF TGCGCCAGCAGCTGGACTAGCAGCGGAGCAGATACGCAGTATTTT
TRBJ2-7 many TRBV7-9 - CASSFGPDEQYF TGTGCCAGCAGCTTCGGACCGGACGAGCAGTACTTC
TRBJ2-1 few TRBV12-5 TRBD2 CASGLVETSGSYNEQFF TGTGCTAGTGGTTTGGTAGAGACTAGCGGTTCCTACAATGAGCAGTTCTTC
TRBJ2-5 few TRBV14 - CASSHTRETQYF TGTGCCAGCAGCCACACTAGGGAGACCCAGTACTTC
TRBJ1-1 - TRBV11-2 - CASSPGPSEPEAFF TGTGCCAGCAGCCCAGGGCCCTCGGAACCTGAAGCTTTCTTT
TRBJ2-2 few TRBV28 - CASREPGELFF TGTGCCAGCAGGGAGCCCGGGGAGCTGTTTTTT
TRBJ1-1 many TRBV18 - CASSPRTGMNTEAFF TGTGCCAGCTCACCCAGAACAGGGATGAACACTGAAGCTTTCTTT
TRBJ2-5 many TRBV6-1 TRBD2 CASGVGLAARETQYF TGTGCCAGCGGGGTGGGACTAGCGGCAAGGGAGACCCAGTACTTC
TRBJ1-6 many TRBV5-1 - CASRIGGSNSPLHF TGCGCCAGCAGGATCGGGGGATCTAATTCACCCCTCCACTTT
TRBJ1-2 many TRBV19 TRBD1 CASSGGQGRDGYTF TGTGCCAGTAGCGGGGGACAGGGACGGGATGGCTACACCTTC
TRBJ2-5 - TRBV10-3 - CAIKLQGQETQYF TGTGCCATCAAATTACAGGGCCAAGAGACCCAGTACTTC
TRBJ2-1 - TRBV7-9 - CASNKGGAEHNEQFF TGTGCCAGCAACAAAGGTGGAGCGGAGCACAATGAGCAGTTCTTC
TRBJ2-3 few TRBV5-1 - CASSSGSRTDTQYF TGCGCCAGCAGCTCCGGGAGCCGCACAGATACGCAGTATTTT
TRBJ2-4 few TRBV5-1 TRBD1 CASSSRITEGTENIQYF TGCGCCAGCAGCTCACGGATCACTGAAGGGACAGAAAACATTCAGTACTTC
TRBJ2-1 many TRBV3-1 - CASSGGGGLGNEQFF TGTGCCAGCAGCGGAGGGGGGGGACTGGGCAATGAGCAGTTCTTC
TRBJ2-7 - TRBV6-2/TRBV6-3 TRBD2 CASSPLKWGGRYEQYF TGTGCCAGCAGTCCGCTCAAGTGGGGCGGGAGGTACGAGCAGTACTTC
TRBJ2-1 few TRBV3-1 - CASSQIMGTNEQFF TGTGCCAGCAGCCAAATCATGGGAACGAATGAGCAGTTCTTC
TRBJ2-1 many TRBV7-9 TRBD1 CASSLGTGDFNEQFF TGTGCCAGCAGCTTAGGGACAGGGGACTTCAATGAGCAGTTCTTC
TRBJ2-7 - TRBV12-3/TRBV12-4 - CASSFGKSYEQYF TGTGCCAGCAGTTTTGGGAAGTCCTACGAGCAGTACTTC
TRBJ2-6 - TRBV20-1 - CSVHRLSGANVLTF TGCAGTGTTCACAGGCTCTCTGGGGCCAACGTCCTGACTTTC
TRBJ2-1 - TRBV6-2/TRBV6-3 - CASSGGGAGSSYNEQFF TGTGCCAGCAGTGGCGGAGGGGCGGGGAGCTCCTACAATGAGCAGTTCTTC
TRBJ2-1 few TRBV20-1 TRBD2 CSAYQAGVLIF TGCAGTGCTTACCAAGCGGGAGTGTTGATCTTC
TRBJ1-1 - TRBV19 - CASRRNRDTAFF TGTGCCAGTAGACGAAACCGGGACACAGCTTTCTTT
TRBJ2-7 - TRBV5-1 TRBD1 CASSGAGTGPYEQYF TGCGCCAGCAGCGGCGCCGGGACAGGGCCCTACGAGCAGTACTTC
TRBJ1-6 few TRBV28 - CASSLTWRSPLHF TGTGCCAGCAGCTTGACTTGGCGGTCACCCCTCCACTTT